Shown below are 30 T cell receptor beta chains from a single sample sequenced in a study of T cells after yellow fever vaccination. Via MiXCR, TCRdb re-called the 5' RACE reads, giving one row per CDR3 protein. The sample lists hundreds of thousands of distinct CDR3 sequences, 13% occurring once. The source material was PBMCs, sampled on the day of the yellow fever booster vaccination. Receptor source: a man in his thirties or forties who received the YFV17D yellow fever vaccine.

This chain links TRBV11-2 with TRBJ2-5, with a possible D match to TRBD1 (5 bases). Germline assignment: CDR1 SGHAT and CDR2 FQNNGV. CDR3 length: 13 residues. V dropped 6 bases and J dropped 5 bases, with 13 bases sitting between them. The CDR3 spells CASSSRVMETQYF. In DNA form, the CDR3 reads TGTGCCAGCAGTTCCAGGGTTATGGAGACCCAGTACTTC.

This clonotype was recorded a few times. V is TRBV7-2 and J is TRBJ2-7, with D hard to call. The V end lost 0 bases, the J end lost 9 bases, and 18 bases lay between the germline ends. CDR1 is SGHTA, CDR2 FQGNSA, per germline. CDR3 length: 15 residues. CDR3 in amino acids: CASSLAGIAQPGQYF. In DNA form, the CDR3 reads TGTGCCAGCAGCTTAGCGGGGATTGCCCAACCGGGGCAGTACTTC.

This clonotype was seen many times. The genes are TRBV20-1 and TRBJ2-3; D perhaps matches TRBD2 (6 bases). Trimming stripped 3 bases from V and 4 bases from J, with 8 bases between. Germline assignment: CDR1 DFQATT and CDR2 SNEGSKA (reference sequence). This CDR3 spans 12 amino acids. The CDR3 region has the DNA TGCAGTGCTAGCTCTAGCGCAGATACGCAGTATTTT. Its translation is CSASSSADTQYF.

The chain carries TRBV18 and TRBJ2-7; D call uncertain. The CDR3 is 14 amino acids. V was trimmed by 2 bases and J by 0 bases, leaving 8 bases between them. Looked up from germline, CDR1 is KGHSH and CDR2 is LQKENI. The CDR3 region has the DNA TGTGCCAGCTCACCAACGTGGGACTCCTACGAGCAGTACTTC. This sequence encodes CASSPTWDSYEQYF. Looking up the rest from reference TRBV18 and TRBJ2-7 gives the full variable domain: NAGVMQNPRHLVRRRGQEARLRCSPMKGHSHVYWYRQLPEEGLKFMVYLQKENIIDESGMPKERFSAEFPKEGPSILRIQQVVRGDSAAYFCASSPTWDSYEQYFGPGTRLTVT.

This chain joins TRBV12-3 or TRBV12-4 and TRBJ2-1, with D possibly being TRBD2 (6 bases). This CDR3 is built from 15 residues. Trimming pared 5 bases from V and 4 bases from J, leaving 15 bases between. CDR3 amino acids: CASSPRAGKYNEQFF. For the CDR3, the DNA is TGTGCCAGCAGTCCCCGGGCGGGAAAATACAATGAGCAGTTCTTC.

There are a few counts of this clonotype. A read error may account for a junction end that differs from germline. The rearrangement joins TRBV6-4 to TRBJ1-2; TRBD1 is a possible D gene (5 bases). This CDR3 is built from 13 residues. The germline V gene encodes CDR1 MRHNA and CDR2 SNTAGT. CDR3 loop: CASSNSLTALTYF. CDR3 coding DNA: TGTGCCAGCAGCAACTCTTTGACAGCCCTCACATACTTC.

This clonotype was detected only a few times. This chain joins TRBV19 and TRBJ2-7, with TRBD2 matching over 14 bases. CDR1 is LNHDA and CDR2 is SQIVND in the germline V gene (reference sequence). V gave up 5 bases and J gave up 2 bases; unmatched junction bases: 5. The CDR3 runs to 16 residues. CDR3 residues: CASSGGTSGGAYEQYF. The CDR3 DNA reads TGTGCCAGTAGTGGAGGGACTAGCGGGGGAGCCTACGAGCAGTACTTC. Full variable domain (missing parts from reference TRBV19 and TRBJ2-7): DGGITQSPKYLFRKEGQNVTLSCEQNLNHDAMYWYRQDPGQGLRLIYYSQIVNDFQKGDIAEGYSVSREKKESFPLTVTSAQKNPTAFYLCASSGGTSGGAYEQYFGPGTRLTVT.

This clonotype was seen at least ten times. This chain uses TRBV20-1 with TRBJ2-1, with a possible D match to TRBD2 (5 bases). The germline V gene has CDR1 DFQATT and CDR2 SNEGSKA (reference sequence). Trimming pared 5 bases from V and 7 bases from J, leaving 12 bases between. The CDR3 is made up of 12 amino acids. CDR3 in DNA: TGCAGTGCTTACGGGATGGGTAATGAGCAGTTCTTC. Amino acid sequence: CSAYGMGNEQFF.

The chain is built from TRBV7-9 and TRBJ2-3, with a tentative D call TRBD1 (6 bases). CDR1 is SEHNR and CDR2 is FQNEAQ in the germline V gene (reference sequence). V lost 3 bases, J lost 1 base, and 11 bases lay in between. This CDR3 has 15 amino acids. CDR3: CASSFQGRRTDTQYF. DNA of the CDR3: TGTGCCAGCAGCTTCCAGGGGCGCCGCACAGATACGCAGTATTTT.

The V gene is TRBV4-3, the J gene TRBJ2-7, with 8 bases that match TRBD1. This CDR3 is built from 16 residues. The germline CDR1 and CDR2 sequences are LGHNA and YSLEER. V lost 0 bases and J lost 4; bases outside the gene matches: 8. CDR3 bases: TGCGCCAGCAGCCAAGAAACAGGGGGAGGAGGGTACGAGCAGTACTTC. Protein product: CASSQETGGGGYEQYF.

This clonotype was recorded many times. V gene TRBV23-1 combines with J gene TRBJ2-2; D gene unclear. TRBV23-1 is an open reading frame, and its role is uncertain. The CDR3 is 14 amino acids. The V end lost 4 bases, the J end lost 2 bases, and 8 bases lay between the germline ends. The CDR3 DNA follows: TGCGCCAGCAGTCGTTTCTCTAACACCGGGGAGCTGTTTTTT. Protein product: CASSRFSNTGELFF.

V and J are TRBV29-1 and TRBJ1-1; TRBD1 matches at 8 bases. Germline V gene data show CDR1 as SQVTM and CDR2 as ANQGSEA. Unmatched junction bases numbered 13, after V lost 8 bases and J lost 5 bases. The CDR3 loop spans 14 amino acids. The CDR3 reads CSHMRDRSSTEAFF. The CDR3 DNA follows: TGCAGCCACATGAGGGACAGGAGTAGTACTGAAGCTTTCTTT.

This rearrangement joins TRBV20-1 to TRBJ2-3; a possible D gene is TRBD2 (5 bases). Germline values: CDR1 DFQATT, CDR2 SNEGSKA (reference sequence). The CDR3 loop spans 15 amino acids. Trimming shortened V by 0 bases and J by 1 base, and 11 bases separated the two germline ends. CDR3 loop: CSARDAGVGTDTQYF. CDR3 nucleotides: TGCAGTGCTAGAGATGCCGGGGTAGGCACAGATACGCAGTATTTT.

This chain connects TRBV29-1 to TRBJ2-7; 9 bases are shared with TRBD1. The junction had 15 bases not matched to a gene; V was cut back by 7 bases and J by 5 bases. This CDR3 is 15 amino acids long. Germline V CDR1 and CDR2: SQVTM, ANQGSEA. The CDR3 is CSAVLTGTGFDEQYF. CDR3 coding DNA: TGCAGCGCTGTCCTTACAGGGACAGGGTTCGACGAGCAGTACTTC.

The genes are TRBV29-1 and TRBJ2-7; a possible D gene is TRBD2 (6 bases). V lost 6 bases to trimming and J lost 2 bases, with 14 bases between them. There are 13 residues in the CDR3. Germline V CDR1 and CDR2: SQVTM, ANQGSEA. The CDR3 DNA reads as TGCAGCGTCCGAGGTTTAGCGGCCTACGAGCAGTACTTC. Residues: CSVRGLAAYEQYF.

This rearrangement joins TRBV7-2 to TRBJ2-7; 9 bases match TRBD1. CDR1 is SGHTA and CDR2 is FQGNSA in the germline V gene. CDR3 length: 13 residues. Unmatched junction bases numbered 6, after V lost 6 bases and J lost 6 bases. The CDR3 sequence is CASRYTGGREQYF. For the CDR3, the DNA is TGTGCCAGCAGGTACACAGGGGGCCGCGAGCAGTACTTC.

The V gene is TRBV19, the J gene TRBJ2-5; TRBD1 matches at 7 bases. The germline gives CDR1 LNHDA, CDR2 SQIVND (reference sequence). Losses at the gene ends were 4 bases for V and 6 bases for J; bases not matched to a gene: 5. CDR3 size: 13 residues. The CDR3 DNA follows: TGTGCCAGTAGTACGAACAGGGGACAGACCCAGTACTTC. This translates into CASSTNRGQTQYF.

The chain is built from TRBV3-1 and TRBJ1-3; TRBD1 might be the D (6 bases). CDR1 and CDR2 from the germline V gene are LGHDT and YNNKEL (reference sequence). The CDR3 runs to 15 residues. V was clipped by 4 bases and J by 4 bases, with 14 bases between them. The CDR3 here is CASSPRGSVGNTIYF. Here the CDR3 DNA reads TGTGCCAGCAGCCCCAGGGGTTCAGTCGGAAACACCATATATTTT.

This clonotype was seen a handful of times. V and J are TRBV28 and TRBJ2-1, with 8 bases that match TRBD1. This CDR3 is 15 amino acids long. Losses at the gene ends were 5 bases for V and 3 bases for J; bases not matched to a gene: 6. The germline CDR1 and CDR2 sequences are MDHEN and SYDVKM. The CDR3 DNA follows: TGTGCCAGCAGTCGCAACAGGGGGGACTACAATGAGCAGTTCTTC. It specifies CASSRNRGDYNEQFF. The whole variable domain, remainder taken from reference TRBV28 and TRBJ2-1, is DVKVTQSSRYLVKRTGEKVFLECVQDMDHENMFWYRQDPGLGLRLIYFSYDVKMKEKGDIPEGYSVSREKKERFSLILESASTNQTSMYLCASSRNRGDYNEQFFGPGTRLTVL.

This clonotype was picked up many times. The chain links TRBV7-8 to TRBJ2-7; D possibly corresponds to TRBD2 (5 bases). The CDR3 consists of 14 residues. Per the germline V gene, CDR1 is SGHVS and CDR2 is FQNEAQ. The V gene lost 3 bases and the J gene lost 1 base, with 10 bases spanning the gap. This CDR3 reads CASSLRVPSYEQYF. The CDR3 nucleotides are TGTGCCAGCAGCTTGAGGGTTCCTTCCTACGAGCAGTACTTC.

This clonotype was detected ten times or more. The chain couples TRBV7-2 to TRBJ2-3; 9 bases are shared with TRBD2. Germline CDR1 and CDR2: SGHTA and FQGNSA. With V trimmed by 5 bases and J by 1 base, 4 bases remained unmatched. This CDR3 region has 15 residues. CDR3 sequence: CASSPRTSGTDTQYF. CDR3 nucleotide sequence: TGTGCCAGCAGCCCCCGGACTAGCGGCACAGATACGCAGTATTTT. The full variable domain, in which reference TRBV7-2 and TRBJ2-3 provide the parts outside the CDR3, is GAGVSQSPSNKVTEKGKDVELRCDPISGHTALYWYRQSLGQGLEFLIYFQGNSAPDKSGLPSDRFSAERTGGSVSTLTIQRTQQEDSAVYLCASSPRTSGTDTQYFGPGTRLTVL.

This clonotype occurred a few times. One end of the junction varies from germline; a read error may be responsible. The chain carries TRBV14 and TRBJ2-3; a possible D gene is TRBD2 (6 bases). The V gene's germline CDR1 is SGHDN and CDR2 FVKESK. This CDR3 is 15 amino acids long. CDR3 nucleotides: TGTGCCAGCAGCCCGGGAGACCAAGGGAGGTCCTCCGAGAAATTT. Its protein is CASSPGDQGRSSEKF.

This clonotype was detected only a few times. V and J are TRBV4-2 and TRBJ2-6; D ambiguous. The germline gives CDR1 LGHNA, CDR2 YNFKEQ. Trimming removed 3 bases at V and 1 base at J, with 13 bases between. The CDR3 consists of 17 residues. The CDR3 protein is CASSHVSPGSGANVLTF. CDR3 DNA sequence: TGTGCCAGCAGCCACGTCTCCCCCGGGTCTGGGGCCAACGTCCTGACTTTC.

The genes are TRBV18 and TRBJ2-2; D unresolved. Trimming removed 1 base at V and 8 bases at J, with 11 bases between. The CDR3 is 14 amino acids. Germline lookup yields CDR1 KGHSH and CDR2 LQKENI. The CDR3 DNA reads as TGTGCCAGCTCACCACAGGGAACTCAAGGGGAGCTGTTTTTT. Its protein is CASSPQGTQGELFF. The variable domain in full, completed from reference TRBV18 and TRBJ2-2, reads NAGVMQNPRHLVRRRGQEARLRCSPMKGHSHVYWYRQLPEEGLKFMVYLQKENIIDESGMPKERFSAEFPKEGPSILRIQQVVRGDSAAYFCASSPQGTQGELFFGEGSRLTVL.

This clonotype was recorded only once. The chain uses TRBV7-7 and TRBJ2-1, with 7 bases fitting TRBD2. Germline-derived CDR1 and CDR2 are SSHAT and FNYEAQ (reference sequence). The V gene end was trimmed by 5 bases and the J gene end by 6 bases; junction bases not matched to a gene: 13. The CDR3 length is 16 residues. CDR3 DNA: TGTGCCAGCAGCCCAGCCCCCCAGGGAGGGCGCAATGAGCAGTTCTTC. Translation: CASSPAPQGGRNEQFF.

The chain employs TRBV4-2 and TRBJ2-3, with TRBD2 as a possible D gene (5 bases). CDR3 length equals 16 residues. The germline CDR1 and CDR2 sequences are LGHNA and YNFKEQ. V lost 0 bases and J lost 1, with 11 bases in between. This chain's CDR3 is CASSQEPVEGTDTQYF. The CDR3 DNA reads as TGTGCCAGCAGCCAAGAACCGGTGGAGGGCACAGATACGCAGTATTTT.

The chain couples TRBV28 to TRBJ2-5; no firm D call. CDR1 and CDR2 (germline): MDHEN, SYDVKM. The V end lost 6 bases, the J end lost 5 bases, and 4 bases lay between the germline ends. This CDR3 is 10 amino acids long. For the CDR3, the DNA is TGTGCCAGCAGGAAGGAGACCCAGTACTTC. This gives the protein CASRKETQYF.

The chain has TRBV5-1 and TRBJ2-2; TRBD2 agrees at 8 bases. This CDR3 spans 15 amino acids. Germline lookup yields CDR1 SGHRS and CDR2 YFSETQ. V lost 2 bases and J lost 3; bases outside the gene matches: 3. This CDR3 is CASSLAGADTGELFF. DNA for the CDR3: TGCGCCAGCAGCTTAGCGGGAGCCGACACCGGGGAGCTGTTTTTT.

The chain couples TRBV5-1 to TRBJ2-3; a weak D match, TRBD2 (6 bases). Trimming cost V 2 bases and J 2 bases, with 15 bases left between them. This CDR3 contains 16 residues. CDR1 and CDR2 (germline): SGHRS, YFSETQ. The CDR3 protein is CASSFGGDLFTDTQYF. The CDR3 nucleotides are TGCGCCAGCAGCTTTGGAGGGGACCTATTCACAGATACGCAGTATTTT.

The chain has TRBV6-1 and TRBJ1-2; possibly TRBD1 for D (6 bases). This CDR3 spans 15 amino acids. The V end was cut by 5 bases, the J end by 5 bases, with 18 bases between. Germline lookup yields CDR1 MNHNS and CDR2 SASEGT. The CDR3 sequence is CASSTRTGHGYGYTF. The CDR3 region has the DNA TGTGCCAGCAGTACCAGAACGGGACACGGGTATGGCTACACCTTC.